These T cell receptor beta chains were read from a single sample in a study of cytomegalovirus exposure and HLA in healthy donors. Here immunoSEQ multiplex PCR was the method, and the copy in TCRdb shows in-frame clones only, minus some. In the table there are around 140,000 clones, around 72% of which are singletons. Sequenced: PBMCs. Source of these receptors: a man between 45 and 60 years old in good health and CMV-seropositive. The CDR3 runs from the conserved cysteine through the conserved F or W. The D gene is left open where the match is weak. A row's size may be missing; if present it is once, few, many or a size class.

cdr3_aa: CASSQGPGQRLTSYSYEQYF; cdr3_nt: TGCGCCAGCAGCCAGGGGCCGGGACAGCGGCTAACTTCGTACTCCTACGAGCAGTACTTC; j_call: TRBJ2-7; clone_size: .; v_call: TRBV4-1; d_call: TRBD1
cdr3_aa: CASSHVTGVTRGYTF; cdr3_nt: TGCGCCAGCAGCCACGTGACAGGCGTAACTAGGGGCTACACCTTC; j_call: TRBJ1-2; clone_size: .; v_call: TRBV4-3; d_call: .
cdr3_aa: CASSRRTSGREQYF; cdr3_nt: TGTGCCAGCAGCCGCCGGACTAGCGGCCGCGAGCAGTACTTC; j_call: TRBJ2-7; clone_size: .; v_call: TRBV11-3; d_call: TRBD2
cdr3_aa: CASSSDRDGTDTQYF; cdr3_nt: TGTGCCAGTAGTAGCGACAGGGATGGAACAGATACGCAGTATTTT; j_call: TRBJ2-3; clone_size: .; v_call: TRBV19; d_call: TRBD1
cdr3_aa: CASSSRSYEQYF; cdr3_nt: TGTGCCAGCAGCTCCCGCTCCTACGAGCAGTACTTC; j_call: TRBJ2-7; clone_size: .; v_call: TRBV7-2; d_call: .
cdr3_aa: CSVDLTGNGYTF; cdr3_nt: TGCAGCGTTGATCTGACGGGAAATGGCTACACCTTC; j_call: TRBJ1-2; clone_size: once; v_call: TRBV29-1; d_call: .
cdr3_aa: CASSTPGLAGEYEQYF; cdr3_nt: TGTGCCAGCAGCACTCCGGGACTAGCGGGAGAATACGAGCAGTACTTC; j_call: TRBJ2-7; clone_size: .; v_call: TRBV7-3; d_call: TRBD2
cdr3_aa: CASRKGASMFHEQYF; cdr3_nt: TGTGCCAGCAGGAAGGGGGCCTCCATGTTCCACGAGCAGTACTTC; j_call: TRBJ2-7; clone_size: .; v_call: TRBV2; d_call: TRBD1
cdr3_aa: CASSLTSPSETQYF; cdr3_nt: TGTGCCAGCAGCTTAACTAGTCCGAGTGAGACCCAGTACTTC; j_call: TRBJ2-5; clone_size: .; v_call: TRBV11-2; d_call: .
cdr3_aa: CASSSSRLARNEQFF; cdr3_nt: TGTGCCAGCAGTTCATCGAGACTAGCGAGAAATGAGCAGTTCTTC; j_call: TRBJ2-1; clone_size: few; v_call: TRBV27; d_call: TRBD2
cdr3_aa: CASSLTGSSYEQYF; cdr3_nt: TGTGCCAGCAGCTTAACAGGGTCTTCCTACGAGCAGTACTTC; j_call: TRBJ2-7; clone_size: .; v_call: TRBV7-9; d_call: .
cdr3_aa: CASSLLLAGVGEQFF; cdr3_nt: TGTGCCAGCAGCTTATTACTAGCGGGAGTCGGTGAGCAGTTCTTC; j_call: TRBJ2-1; clone_size: few; v_call: TRBV7-8; d_call: TRBD2
cdr3_aa: CASRDRGYEQYF; cdr3_nt: TGTGCCAGCAGGGACAGGGGATACGAGCAGTACTTC; j_call: TRBJ2-7; clone_size: few; v_call: TRBV6-1; d_call: TRBD1
cdr3_aa: CASSNRSKTGGYYGYTF; cdr3_nt: TGTGCCAGTAGTAACCGCTCCAAGACAGGGGGCTACTATGGCTACACCTTC; j_call: TRBJ1-2; clone_size: .; v_call: TRBV19; d_call: TRBD1
cdr3_aa: CASSPSGSNQPQHF; cdr3_nt: TGTGCCAGCAGCCCTTCGGGTTCTAATCAGCCCCAGCATTTT; j_call: TRBJ1-5; clone_size: .; v_call: TRBV6-6; d_call: .
cdr3_aa: CASRTGPESPLHF; cdr3_nt: TGTGCCAGCAGGACAGGGCCGGAATCACCCCTCCACTTT; j_call: TRBJ1-6; clone_size: few; v_call: TRBV2; d_call: TRBD1
cdr3_aa: CASSEGTVAKNIQYF; cdr3_nt: TGTGCCAGCAGTGAGGGGACAGTAGCCAAAAACATTCAGTACTTC; j_call: TRBJ2-4; clone_size: few; v_call: TRBV6-1; d_call: TRBD1
cdr3_aa: CSVRGQGGFNTEAFF; cdr3_nt: TGCAGCGTCAGGGGACAGGGGGGCTTTAACACTGAAGCTTTCTTT; j_call: TRBJ1-1; clone_size: .; v_call: TRBV29-1; d_call: TRBD1
cdr3_aa: CATSRGWDRGGTDTQYF; cdr3_nt: TGTGCCACCAGCAGAGGTTGGGACAGGGGGGGGACAGATACGCAGTATTTT; j_call: TRBJ2-3; clone_size: .; v_call: TRBV15; d_call: TRBD1
cdr3_aa: CASSSRVGPDEQFF; cdr3_nt: TGTGCCAGCAGTTCGAGGGTCGGCCCCGATGAGCAGTTCTTC; j_call: TRBJ2-1; clone_size: .; v_call: TRBV9; d_call: .
cdr3_aa: CASSQPGTSGTKQFF; cdr3_nt: TGCGCCAGCAGCCAACCCGGGACTAGCGGGACTAAGCAGTTCTTC; j_call: TRBJ2-1; clone_size: .; v_call: TRBV4-1; d_call: TRBD2
cdr3_aa: CASSYSSGSTDTQYF; cdr3_nt: TGTGCCAGCAGTTACTCGAGCGGGAGCACAGATACGCAGTATTTT; j_call: TRBJ2-3; clone_size: .; v_call: TRBV6-5; d_call: .
cdr3_aa: CATSVGGNSGANVLTF; cdr3_nt: TGTGCCACCAGCGTGGGGGGGAACTCTGGGGCCAACGTCCTGACTTTC; j_call: TRBJ2-6; clone_size: .; v_call: TRBV15; d_call: TRBD2
cdr3_aa: CASSLGGVSFNQPQHF; cdr3_nt: TGTGCCAGCAGCTTGGGGGGGGTGAGCTTTAATCAGCCCCAGCATTTT; j_call: TRBJ1-5; clone_size: few; v_call: TRBV5-6; d_call: .
cdr3_aa: CASSSKGNGQPQHF; cdr3_nt: TGTGCCAGCAGCTCGAAGGGGAATGGTCAGCCCCAGCATTTT; j_call: TRBJ1-5; clone_size: few; v_call: TRBV7-2; d_call: .
cdr3_aa: CASSPGTGVSYGYTF; cdr3_nt: TGTGCCAGCTCACCGGGGACAGGGGTTAGCTATGGCTACACCTTC; j_call: TRBJ1-2; clone_size: .; v_call: TRBV18; d_call: TRBD1
cdr3_aa: CAIRGTMGETQYF; cdr3_nt: TGTGCCATCAGGGGGACTATGGGGGAGACCCAGTACTTC; j_call: TRBJ2-5; clone_size: .; v_call: TRBV10-3; d_call: TRBD2
cdr3_aa: CASSLGTSGRSNEQFF; cdr3_nt: TGCGCCAGCAGCTTGGGGACTAGCGGGAGATCTAATGAGCAGTTCTTC; j_call: TRBJ2-1; clone_size: .; v_call: TRBV5-1; d_call: TRBD2
cdr3_aa: CASSLAPVRNSPLHF; cdr3_nt: TGTGCCAGCAGCTTAGCGCCGGTGAGGAATTCACCCCTCCACTTT; j_call: TRBJ1-6; clone_size: .; v_call: TRBV7-2; d_call: .
cdr3_aa: CASSLVQVQETQYF; cdr3_nt: TGTGCCAGCAGCTTAGTCCAGGTCCAAGAGACCCAGTACTTC; j_call: TRBJ2-5; clone_size: .; v_call: TRBV7-8; d_call: .
cdr3_aa: CASSSGGDSFYGYTF; cdr3_nt: TGTGCCAGCAGCTCAGGGGGAGACAGCTTCTATGGCTACACCTTC; j_call: TRBJ1-2; clone_size: .; v_call: TRBV7-9; d_call: TRBD1
cdr3_aa: CASSYRDRFYNEQFF; cdr3_nt: TGTGCCAGCAGCTATCGGGACAGGTTCTACAATGAGCAGTTCTTC; j_call: TRBJ2-1; clone_size: .; v_call: TRBV5-6; d_call: TRBD1
cdr3_aa: CASNLFDTYGYTF; cdr3_nt: TGTGCCAGTAACCTATTCGACACCTATGGCTACACCTTC; j_call: TRBJ1-2; clone_size: .; v_call: TRBV5-6; d_call: .
cdr3_aa: CASSPRTVSGNTIYF; cdr3_nt: TGTGCCAGCAGCCCGAGGACAGTCTCTGGAAACACCATATATTTT; j_call: TRBJ1-3; clone_size: .; v_call: TRBV11-3; d_call: .
cdr3_aa: CASSSLGEAFF; cdr3_nt: TGTGCCAGCAGCTCGCTGGGCGAAGCTTTCTTT; j_call: TRBJ1-1; clone_size: .; v_call: TRBV7-9; d_call: .
cdr3_aa: CASSSGTRSGTQYF; cdr3_nt: TGTGCCAGCAGCTCTGGCACTAGATCCGGGACCCAGTACTTC; j_call: TRBJ2-5; clone_size: few; v_call: TRBV6-5; d_call: .
cdr3_aa: CASSTGTSTGELFF; cdr3_nt: TGTGCCAGCAGCACCGGGACAAGCACCGGGGAGCTGTTTTTT; j_call: TRBJ2-2; clone_size: .; v_call: TRBV7-3; d_call: .
cdr3_aa: CASSAQGAPGANVLTF; cdr3_nt: TGTGCCAGCAGTGCGCAGGGGGCGCCTGGGGCCAACGTCCTGACTTTC; j_call: TRBJ2-6; clone_size: few; v_call: TRBV2; d_call: TRBD1
cdr3_aa: CASNPGQGARTEAFF; cdr3_nt: TGTGCCAGTAACCCAGGACAGGGGGCGAGGACTGAAGCTTTCTTT; j_call: TRBJ1-1; clone_size: .; v_call: TRBV19; d_call: TRBD1
cdr3_aa: CASSRSLPGLAIHEQFF; cdr3_nt: TGTGCCAGCTCACGTTCCCTACCGGGACTAGCGATCCATGAGCAGTTCTTC; j_call: TRBJ2-1; clone_size: .; v_call: TRBV18; d_call: TRBD2
cdr3_aa: CASSSSTPYQETQYF; cdr3_nt: TGTGCCAGCAGCTCCTCGACTCCGTACCAAGAGACCCAGTACTTC; j_call: TRBJ2-5; clone_size: .; v_call: TRBV5-6; d_call: .
cdr3_aa: CSVLGGNEGETQYF; cdr3_nt: TGCAGCGTCCTGGGGGGGAACGAAGGAGAGACCCAGTACTTC; j_call: TRBJ2-5; clone_size: .; v_call: TRBV29-1; d_call: TRBD2
cdr3_aa: CASSPETGGRIMQYF; cdr3_nt: TGTGCCAGCAGCCCCGAGACAGGCGGCCGCATTATGCAGTACTTC; j_call: TRBJ2-7; clone_size: .; v_call: TRBV5-4; d_call: .
cdr3_aa: CASSREPGANVLTF; cdr3_nt: TGTGCCAGCTCCAGGGAACCTGGGGCCAACGTCCTGACTTTC; j_call: TRBJ2-6; clone_size: many; v_call: TRBV6-1; d_call: .
cdr3_aa: CASSTGDLGTDTQYF; cdr3_nt: TGCGCCAGCAGCACAGGGGACTTGGGCACAGATACGCAGTATTTT; j_call: TRBJ2-3; clone_size: few; v_call: TRBV5-1; d_call: .
cdr3_aa: CASGNPTGTPRGGGYTF; cdr3_nt: TGCGCCAGCGGAAATCCTACTGGGACTCCTAGGGGAGGAGGCTACACCTTC; j_call: TRBJ1-2; clone_size: .; v_call: TRBV5-1; d_call: .
cdr3_aa: CASSFGDRPYGYTF; cdr3_nt: TGTGCCAGCAGTTTCGGGGACAGGCCCTATGGCTACACCTTC; j_call: TRBJ1-2; clone_size: .; v_call: TRBV27; d_call: TRBD1
cdr3_aa: CASSPRDFYNEQFF; cdr3_nt: TGTGCCAGCTCACCACGGGACTTCTACAATGAGCAGTTCTTC; j_call: TRBJ2-1; clone_size: .; v_call: TRBV18; d_call: .
cdr3_aa: CASTRGGALQETQYF; cdr3_nt: TGTGCCAGCACCAGAGGGGGGGCCCTCCAAGAGACCCAGTACTTC; j_call: TRBJ2-5; clone_size: .; v_call: TRBV7-2; d_call: .
cdr3_aa: CASSPLNRAYEQYF; cdr3_nt: TGCGCCAGCAGCCCCCTGAACAGGGCCTACGAGCAGTACTTC; j_call: TRBJ2-7; clone_size: .; v_call: TRBV5-1; d_call: .
cdr3_aa: CASSLVLAGSLGEQYF; cdr3_nt: TGTGCCAGCAGCTTGGTTCTTGCGGGTTCCCTGGGCGAGCAGTACTTC; j_call: TRBJ2-7; clone_size: .; v_call: TRBV5-5; d_call: .
cdr3_aa: CASSLSVVGNTIYF; cdr3_nt: TGTGCCAGCAGCTTAAGTGTAGTTGGAAACACCATATATTTT; j_call: TRBJ1-3; clone_size: .; v_call: TRBV7-8; d_call: .